Following are 22 T cell receptor beta chains from one sample sequenced in a study of blood T cell repertoires in COVID-19. Profiling relied on immunoSEQ multiplex PCR, and the TCRdb table lists in-frame clones only, not all of them. The table records 200,000 to 250,000 clones, roughly four fifths of them present only once. Sequenced sample: peripheral blood. The source is a man older than 75 with acute or convalescent COVID-19.

This clone was counted a few times. The rearrangement joins TRBV29-1 to TRBJ2-3; 8 bases map to TRBD1. The CDR3 sequence is 15 residues long. Germline CDR1 reads SQVTM; CDR2 reads ANQGSEA. The trim removed 4 bases at V and 0 bases at J, leaving 6 bases unmatched. This CDR3 is CSVARGTGSTDTQYF. The CDR3 DNA reads as TGCAGCGTTGCCCGGGGGACAGGAAGCACAGATACGCAGTATTTT.

The rearrangement uses TRBV7-9 and TRBJ2-7; possible D gene TRBD1, 6 bases. V lost 2 bases and J 3 bases, leaving 11 bases between the germline ends. The CDR3 loop spans 14 amino acids. CDR1 is SEHNR, CDR2 FQNEAQ, per germline (reference sequence). This CDR3 is CASSLQGIHYEQYF. The CDR3 DNA is TGTGCCAGCAGCTTACAGGGGATTCACTACGAGCAGTACTTC.

This chain joins TRBV27 and TRBJ2-1; D ambiguous. Germline V gene lookup returns CDR1 MNHEY and CDR2 SMNVEV (reference sequence). The ends were cut back, 3 bases at V and 10 bases at J, with 13 bases in the middle. The CDR3 runs 13 residues. CDR3 nucleotide sequence: TGTGCCAGCAGTTTTCCTTCCGGCGGCGAGCAGTTCTTC. Protein: CASSFPSGGEQFF.

V and J are TRBV2 and TRBJ2-7; 7 bases are a match to TRBD1. Germline V gene sequence: CDR1 SNHLY, CDR2 FYNNEI. Trimming removed 6 bases from V and 3 bases from J; junction bases left unmatched: 5. The CDR3 is made up of 13 amino acids. In DNA, the CDR3 is TGTGCCAGCAGCCCAGACAGGGACTACGAGCAGTACTTC. It yields the protein CASSPDRDYEQYF.

The chain has TRBV18 and TRBJ2-7; TRBD1 aligns across 8 bases. The ends lost 3 bases at V and 8 bases at J; junction bases unmatched: 6. Germline V gene data show CDR1 as KGHSH and CDR2 as LQKENI. CDR3 length: 13 residues. The CDR3 protein is CASSPVGQGKQYF. The CDR3 bases are TGTGCCAGCTCACCCGTCGGACAGGGAAAGCAGTACTTC.

The genes are TRBV7-9 and TRBJ2-1; TRBD1 matches at 7 bases. The trim removed 1 base at V and 9 bases at J, leaving 6 bases unmatched. Germline values: CDR1 SEHNR, CDR2 FQNEAQ (reference sequence). The CDR3 contains 14 residues. The CDR3 DNA sequence: TGTGCCAGCAGCTTAGAAGGGGGCTGGAGTGAGCAGTTCTTC. Residues: CASSLEGGWSEQFF.

V and J are TRBV2 and TRBJ2-1; TRBD2 matches 8 bases. Germline V gene sequence: CDR1 SNHLY, CDR2 FYNNEI. V dropped 5 bases and J dropped 1; count of bases not matched to a gene: 13. CDR3 length: 18 residues. Here the CDR3 reads CASSRRGAGVVSYNEQFF. The DNA for the CDR3 is TGTGCCAGCAGTAGGAGGGGAGCGGGAGTAGTGTCCTACAATGAGCAGTTCTTC.

The chain recombines TRBV4-1 with TRBJ1-2, with D perhaps matching TRBD1 (5 bases). Germline V CDR1 and CDR2: MGHRA, YSYEKL. V was pared by 0 bases and J by 4 bases, with 12 bases between. The CDR3 is 15 residues long. CDR3 in amino acids: CASSQDKTEFYGYTF. In nucleotides, the CDR3 is TGCGCCAGCAGCCAAGATAAGACAGAGTTCTATGGCTACACCTTC.

The V and J genes are TRBV2 and TRBJ1-6, with 7 bases that match TRBD1. V lost 6 bases, J lost 1 base, and 3 bases stayed unmatched. This CDR3 comprises 15 residues. Germline CDR1 is SNHLY and CDR2 is FYNNEI. The chain's CDR3 is CASSEQGSYNSPLHF. The CDR3 nucleotides are TGTGCCAGCAGCGAACAGGGGTCCTATAATTCACCCCTCCACTTT.

J is TRBJ2-1 and V is TRBV2; 10 bases line up with TRBD2. V trimming: 5 bases; J trimming: 5 bases; junction bases outside the gene matches: 9. Germline values: CDR1 SNHLY, CDR2 FYNNEI. CDR3 length: 16 residues. The chain's CDR3 is CASSLRLAGGHNEQFF. CDR3 in DNA: TGTGCCAGCAGTTTAAGGTTAGCGGGGGGCCACAATGAGCAGTTCTTC.

The CDR3 nucleotides are TGTGCCAGTAGTATGCCCCGGGGAGCCACAGATACGCAGTATTTT. It is translated as CASSMPRGATDTQYF. V gene TRBV19 combines with J gene TRBJ2-3; possibly TRBD2 for D (5 bases). Deletions cut 3 bases from V and 2 bases from J, with 12 bases between. The length of the CDR3 is 15 residues. Germline-derived CDR1 and CDR2 are LNHDA and SQIVND (reference sequence).

This clone has just a few counts. V is TRBV19 and J is TRBJ1-1; D is possibly TRBD1 (5 bases). The CDR3 consists of 12 residues. V lost 2 bases and J 7 bases, leaving 8 bases between the germline ends. CDR1 is LNHDA and CDR2 is SQIVND in the germline V gene (reference sequence). DNA of the CDR3: TGTGCCAGTAGTATAACCGGGGGTGAAGCTTTCTTT. Translating gives CASSITGGEAFF.

This rearrangement joins TRBV2 to TRBJ1-2; D gene uncertain. V was shortened by 2 bases and J by 5 bases, with 3 bases between the two germline ends. Germline V gene sequence: CDR1 SNHLY, CDR2 FYNNEI. CDR3 length: 11 residues. CDR3 coding DNA: TGTGCCAGCAGTGAACGGTATGGCTACACCTTC. As protein: CASSERYGYTF. Using reference TRBV2 and TRBJ1-2 for the parts outside the CDR3, the full variable domain is EPEVTQTPSHQVTQMGQEVILRCVPISNHLYFYWYRQILGQKVEFLVSFYNNEISEKSEIFDDQFSVERPDGSNFTLKIRSTKLEDSAMYFCASSERYGYTFGSGTRLTVV.

V usage is TRBV29-1 and J usage is TRBJ1-2, with 8 positions matching TRBD1. The germline V gene encodes CDR1 SQVTM and CDR2 ANQGSEA. The CDR3 has 17 residues. Unmatched junction bases numbered 17, after V lost 4 bases and J lost 4 bases. The CDR3 sequence is CSVGAPHDRGLSYGYTF. CDR3 in DNA: TGCAGCGTTGGGGCACCCCACGACAGGGGATTATCCTATGGCTACACCTTC.

This clone was detected only once. The rearrangement links TRBV7-9 to TRBJ1-1; D unclear. Per the germline V gene, CDR1 is SEHNR and CDR2 is FQNEAQ (reference sequence). The germline V and J ends were trimmed by 0 bases and 0 bases, with 11 bases remaining between them. CDR3 length: 16 amino acids. In nucleotides, the CDR3 is TGTGCCAGCAGCTTAGCTTGGTCCCTAATGAACACTGAAGCTTTCTTT. It yields the protein CASSLAWSLMNTEAFF.

This clone showed up just once. Germline and junction disagree at one end, which may indicate a read error. The V gene is TRBV5-1, the J gene TRBJ2-3; possibly TRBD1 for D (6 bases). The CDR3 covers 16 residues. Per the germline V gene, CDR1 is SGHRS and CDR2 is YFSETQ. CDR3 residues: CASTLAPGHITDTQYF. The CDR3 DNA reads TGCGCCAGCACCTTGGCCCCGGGACATATCACAGATACGCAGTATTTT. Full variable domain (rest looked up from reference TRBV5-1 and TRBJ2-3): KAGVTQTPRYLIKTRGQQVTLSCSPISGHRSVSWYQQTPGQGLQFLFEYFSETQRNKGNFPGRFSGRQFSNSRSEMNVSTLELGDSALYLCASTLAPGHITDTQYFGPGTRLTVL.

V and J are TRBV18 and TRBJ1-5; 9 bases match TRBD1. Germline values: CDR1 KGHSH, CDR2 LQKENI. CDR3 size: 15 residues. Trimming cost V 3 bases and J 2 bases; bases outside gene matches: 2. The DNA for the CDR3 is TGTGCCAGCTCACCGAGGGACAGGGGCAATCAGCCCCAGCATTTT. Translating gives CASSPRDRGNQPQHF.

The chain couples TRBV11-2 to TRBJ2-3, with D uncertain. The CDR3 spans 14 residues. The V gene's germline CDR1 is SGHAT and CDR2 FQNNGV. V shed 5 bases and J shed 13 bases, with 22 bases lying between them. DNA for the CDR3: TGTGCCAGCAGCCCCTACTTCGATCCTAGGCCTAAGTATTTT. Translated: CASSPYFDPRPKYF.

The chain employs TRBV6-5 and TRBJ2-3; D gene unclear. V lost 4 bases and J lost 4, with 12 bases in between. The CDR3 covers 14 residues. CDR1 is MNHEY and CDR2 is SVGAGI in the germline V gene. This CDR3 is CASSSPPSADTQYF. Written as DNA, the CDR3 is TGTGCCAGCAGTTCCCCACCGTCGGCAGATACGCAGTATTTT.

The V and J genes are TRBV9 and TRBJ2-3; tentatively, D is TRBD2 (5 bases). Germline V lookup: CDR1 SGDLS, CDR2 YYNGEE. This CDR3 is built from 15 residues. Trimming removed 0 bases at V and 4 bases at J, with 12 bases between. The CDR3 is CASSVGGNSADTQYF. CDR3 nucleotides: TGTGCCAGCAGCGTAGGGGGAAATAGCGCAGATACGCAGTATTTT.

This rearrangement joins TRBV18 to TRBJ1-4; 7 positions agree with TRBD1. The ends lost 6 bases at V and 4 bases at J; junction bases unmatched: 2. Germline V gene lookup returns CDR1 KGHSH and CDR2 LQKENI. The CDR3 totals 13 residues. CDR3 sequence (DNA): TGTGCCAGCTCCCGGGACAGTAATGAAAAACTGTTTTTT. Amino acid sequence: CASSRDSNEKLFF.

The V gene is TRBV20-1, the J gene TRBJ1-2, with 11 nucleotides matching TRBD1. The CDR3 is made up of 18 amino acids. Germline CDR1 and CDR2: DFQATT and SNEGSKA (reference sequence). Trimming removed 3 bases from V and 4 bases from J; junction bases left unmatched: 16. CDR3 sequence reads: CSASKGMGTGGHSYGYTF. DNA for the CDR3: TGCAGTGCTAGTAAAGGGATGGGGACAGGGGGGCATAGCTATGGCTACACCTTC.